The 9 T cell receptor beta chains listed next were all sequenced from one sample in a study of cytomegalovirus exposure and HLA in healthy donors. Amplification used 60 Vbeta primers and 13 Jbeta primers. Only in-frame clones appear in the TCRdb table, and some are missing; sequencing was by immunoSEQ multiplex PCR. Of 150,000 to 180,000 clones in the sample, about three quarters are singletons; the top ten hold 1.2% to 1.5%. Source material: PBMCs. These receptors originate from a young man in good health and CMV-seronegative.

V and J are TRBV25-1 and TRBJ2-5; 7 positions match TRBD1. Germline values: CDR1 MGHDK, CDR2 SYGVNS. V was pared by 4 bases and J by 5 bases, with 7 bases of the junction left unmatched. CDR3 size: 14 residues. The CDR3 here is CASSARQGRETQYF. The CDR3 DNA sequence: TGTGCCAGCAGTGCACGACAGGGAAGGGAGACCCAGTACTTC.

CDR3 sequence reads: CASEGAEETQYF. The CDR3, as DNA: TGTGCCAGCGAGGGGGCCGAAGAGACCCAGTACTTC. V is TRBV28 and J is TRBJ2-5; TRBD1 matches at 7 bases. There are 12 residues in the CDR3. CDR1 is MDHEN and CDR2 is SYDVKM in the germline V gene. J lost 3 bases, V lost 8 bases, and 3 bases had no gene match.

The gene calls are TRBV5-1 and TRBJ2-5; TRBD2 might be the D (6 bases). Judging by the DNA end, TRBJ2-7 fits better; the J call may be wrong. There are 13 residues in the CDR3. Germline V gene lookup returns CDR1 SGHRS and CDR2 YFSETQ. The CDR3 region is CASNQEGIDEQYF. DNA of the CDR3: TGCGCCAGCAACCAGGAGGGGATCGACGAGCAGTACTTC.

CDR3 coding DNA: TGTGCCAGCAGCCCCGCCCAAATAAGCGGCTCAAATGAGCAGTTCTTC. Translation gives CASSPAQISGSNEQFF. The J gene is TRBJ2-1, the V gene TRBV6-4; D is perhaps TRBD2 (5 bases). Germline CDR1 is MRHNA and CDR2 is SNTAGT. The CDR3 has 16 amino acids. The V end lost 6 bases, the J end lost 7 bases, and 22 bases lay between the germline ends.

The chain couples TRBV5-1 to TRBJ2-6, with TRBD1 identical over 9 bases. This CDR3 is 18 amino acids long. Looked up from germline, CDR1 is SGHRS and CDR2 is YFSETQ. The ends lost 3 bases at V and 3 bases at J; junction bases unmatched: 10. The CDR3 here is CASSYQGQGVRGANVLTF. CDR3 sequence (DNA): TGCGCCAGCAGCTATCAGGGACAGGGAGTACGTGGGGCCAACGTCCTGACTTTC.

This clone was seen once. This chain links TRBV6-5 with TRBJ2-3; D might be TRBD2 (5 bases). CDR3 length: 13 residues. CDR1 MNHEY and CDR2 SVGAGI come from the germline V gene. V was pared by 6 bases and J by 2 bases, with 9 bases between. The CDR3 nucleotides read TGTGCCAGCAGACTACTAGACACAGATACGCAGTATTTT. Residues: CASRLLDTDTQYF.

This clone was counted only a few times. The J gene is TRBJ2-1, the V gene TRBV5-1; 13 positions agree with TRBD2. CDR3 length: 17 residues. V lost 6 bases, J lost 7 bases, and 13 bases stayed unmatched. The germline V gene has CDR1 SGHRS and CDR2 YFSETQ. The CDR3 reads CASINTWTSGSSNEQFF. The DNA of the CDR3 is TGCGCCAGCATCAATACGTGGACTAGCGGGAGTTCGAATGAGCAGTTCTTC.

The V gene is TRBV6-1, the J gene TRBJ2-5, with TRBD1 matching 9 bases. The J call is doubtful: the DNA matches TRBJ2-7 better. The CDR3 totals 15 residues. The germline V gene encodes CDR1 MNHNS and CDR2 SASEGT. The CDR3 nucleotides read TGTGCCAGCAGTGAATGGACAGGGGAGTCCTACGAGCAGTACTTC. Its translation: CASSEWTGESYEQYF.

The J gene is TRBJ1-1, the V gene TRBV23-1, with D maybe TRBD1 (6 bases). TRBV23-1 is reported as an ORF; its role is uncertain. V lost 3 bases, J lost 1 base, and 15 bases lay in between. This CDR3 contains 16 residues. Here the CDR3 reads CASSHTGRGWNTEAFF. The CDR3 DNA reads TGCGCCAGCAGTCACACCGGCAGGGGTTGGAACACTGAAGCTTTCTTT.